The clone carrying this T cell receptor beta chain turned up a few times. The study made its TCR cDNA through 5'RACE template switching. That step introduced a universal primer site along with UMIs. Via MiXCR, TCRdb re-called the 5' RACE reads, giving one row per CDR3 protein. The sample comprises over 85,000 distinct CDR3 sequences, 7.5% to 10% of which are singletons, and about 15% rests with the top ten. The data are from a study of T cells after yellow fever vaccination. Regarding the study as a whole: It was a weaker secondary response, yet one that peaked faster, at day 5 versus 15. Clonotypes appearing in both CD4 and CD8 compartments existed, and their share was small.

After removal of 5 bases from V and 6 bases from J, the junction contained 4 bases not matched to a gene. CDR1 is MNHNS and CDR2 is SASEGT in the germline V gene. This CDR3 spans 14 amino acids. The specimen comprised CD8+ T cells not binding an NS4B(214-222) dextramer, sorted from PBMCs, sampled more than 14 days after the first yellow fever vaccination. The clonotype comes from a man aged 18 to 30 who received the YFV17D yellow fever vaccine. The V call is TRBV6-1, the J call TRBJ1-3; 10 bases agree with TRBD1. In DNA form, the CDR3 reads TGTGCCAGCAGTCAAGGGACAGGGGTAAACACCATATATTTT. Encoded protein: CASSQGTGVNTIYF.